This TCR beta chain is from a study of long-term antiretroviral therapy in people with HIV. As to this clone: Antigen unknown.

Study-wide findings and caveats: HIV repertoires had narrower CDR3 length ranges than controls.

Version v3.0 of the immunoSEQ assay was performed at survey level. TCRdb's copy holds only in-frame clones and misses some; the assay was immunoSEQ multiplex PCR. The sample has about 39,000 clones, about nine tenths seen once. Every donor contributed at least one pre-ART and at least two post-ART PBMC samples. Participants with HIV, all of them, were treated in the United States. This CDR3 is 12 amino acids long. V dropped 4 bases and J dropped 6 bases, with 9 bases sitting between them. Germline lookup yields CDR1 KGHSH and CDR2 LQKENI. Specimen: unsorted PBMCs, collected 1.2 years after starting antiretroviral therapy. This TCR derives from a woman aged 45-65 years with HIV. The chain employs TRBV18 and TRBJ1-1; D may be TRBD1 (6 bases). CDR3 coding DNA: TGTGCCAGCTCACGTGGACAGCCTGAAGCTTTCTTT. It specifies CASSRGQPEAFF.